A single sample gave rise to the 32 T cell receptor beta chains below, sequenced in a study of blood T cells in healthy people across ages. Sample-barcoded 5' priming and a J-beta primer mix drove a second PCR of 7 to 11 cycles. TCRdb re-called the 5' RACE reads through MiXCR, storing one row per CDR3 protein. Seen here are some 1.5 million distinct CDR3 sequences, 25% to 30% observed once, and the top ten hold over 7%. Material for sequencing was blood. These receptors were obtained from a woman between 25 and 40 years old in good health.

The gene calls are TRBV6-5 and TRBJ2-1; 7 bases fit TRBD1. With 7 bases clipped from V and 2 bases from J, the junction kept 8 bases outside the gene matches. This CDR3 region has 15 residues. Germline CDR1 is MNHEY and CDR2 is SVGAGI. The CDR3 reads CASNKAGTAYNEQFF. In DNA form, the CDR3 reads TGTGCCAGCAACAAAGCCGGGACAGCCTACAATGAGCAGTTCTTC.

The chain couples TRBV20-1 to TRBJ2-3, with D tentatively TRBD1 (5 bases). Trimming took off 6 bases at V and 4 bases at J, with 17 bases between the two ends. CDR1 and CDR2 (germline): DFQATT, SNEGSKA (reference sequence). This CDR3 has 14 residues. The CDR3 loop is CSATLASRADTQYF. The CDR3, as DNA: TGCAGTGCCACCCTGGCGAGCAGGGCAGATACGCAGTATTTT.

The chain links TRBV7-9 to TRBJ1-2, with a possible D match to TRBD1 (6 bases). Deletions cut 5 bases from V and 7 bases from J, with 20 bases between. Germline V gives CDR1 SEHNR, CDR2 FQNEAQ (reference sequence). This CDR3 contains 15 residues. The CDR3 nucleotides are TGTGCCAGCAGCATCTTGGACAGACACTCCCGTGGCTACACCTTC. Protein: CASSILDRHSRGYTF. Filled out from reference TRBV7-9 and TRBJ1-2, the complete variable domain reads DTGVSQNPRHKITKRGQNVTFRCDPISEHNRLYWYRQTLGQGPEFLTYFQNEAQLEKSRLLSDRFSAERPKGSFSTLEIQRTEQGDSAMYLCASSILDRHSRGYTFGSGTRLTVV.

The rearrangement uses TRBV6-2 or TRBV6-3 and TRBJ1-1; perhaps TRBD1 as D (6 bases). Looked up from germline, CDR1 is MNHEY and CDR2 is SVGEGT. The V end was cut by 7 bases, the J end by 4 bases, with 19 bases between. CDR3 length: 15 residues. CDR3 amino acids: CASIEATGTSTEAFF. CDR3 nucleotide sequence: TGTGCCAGCATAGAGGCGACAGGAACGAGCACTGAAGCTTTCTTT.

V usage is TRBV20-1 and J usage is TRBJ2-7, with 9 nucleotides matching TRBD1. The DNA end is more similar to TRBJ2-5, so the J call may be wrong. Germline V gene sequence: CDR1 DFQATT, CDR2 SNEGSKA (reference sequence). The CDR3 has 15 residues. CDR3 sequence: CSARDPTGGSETQYF. DNA for the CDR3: TGCAGTGCTAGAGACCCGACAGGGGGAAGTGAGACCCAGTACTTC.

The V gene is TRBV12-3 or TRBV12-4, the J gene TRBJ2-5; TRBD2 matches at 7 bases. J gave up 1 base and V 3 bases, and 11 bases lay outside the gene matches. There are 17 residues in the CDR3. CDR3 loop: CASSFSPISGSQETQYF. The CDR3, as DNA: TGTGCCAGCAGTTTTTCCCCTATTAGCGGGTCCCAAGAGACCCAGTACTTC.

The V gene is TRBV7-2, the J gene TRBJ2-3; D is possibly TRBD2 (5 bases). Germline CDR1 reads SGHTA; CDR2 reads FQGNSA. V lost 11 bases, J lost 7 bases, and 19 bases lay in between. CDR3 size: 13 residues. Written as DNA, the CDR3 is TGTGCCGGTAGCCCCGGGTCGGGGAATACGCAGTATTTT. Protein product: CAGSPGSGNTQYF.

The V call is TRBV18, the J call TRBJ2-7; either TRBD1 or TRBD2 may fit D (5 bases each). CDR3 length: 13 amino acids. Trimming took off 7 bases at V and 1 base at J, with 11 bases between the two ends. Germline loops: CDR1 KGHSH, CDR2 LQKENI. DNA for the CDR3: TGTGCCAGCTGTCAGGGACCATCCTACGAGCAGTACTTC. Translation: CASCQGPSYEQYF.

In this sample, this clonotype turned up many times. This sequence joins TRBV10-3 and TRBJ2-1; D not certain. Germline V CDR1 and CDR2: ENHRY, SYGVKD. The CDR3 covers 12 residues. Trimming took 8 bases from V and 7 from J, leaving 12 bases between them. The CDR3 region has the DNA TGTGCCATCGGGTCGCGTGCGAATGAGCAGTTCTTC. Translated: CAIGSRANEQFF.

This chain connects TRBV12-3 or TRBV12-4 to TRBJ2-5, with D tentatively TRBD2 (7 bases). Deletions cut 3 bases from V and 11 bases from J, with 16 bases between. The CDR3 is 13 residues long. The DNA for the CDR3 is TGTGCCAGCAGTTTCGGCAAGGGGGGGGAGCAGTACTTC. Translated, it gives CASSFGKGGEQYF.

The rearrangement links TRBV20-1 to TRBJ1-4; D is uncertain. V was shortened by 2 bases and J by 2 bases, with 9 bases between the two germline ends. Germline V gene sequence: CDR1 DFQATT, CDR2 SNEGSKA (reference sequence). This CDR3 comprises 14 residues. This CDR3 is CSARWRGTNEKLFF. CDR3 nucleotides: TGCAGTGCTAGATGGCGTGGGACTAATGAAAAACTGTTTTTT.

Only one count was recorded for this clonotype. J is TRBJ1-1 and V is TRBV12-5; D is uncertain. Germline CDR1 is LGHNT and CDR2 is FRNRAP. The CDR3 is 13 amino acids. Trimming removed 1 base at V and 8 bases at J, with 11 bases between. CDR3 bases: TGTGCTAGTGGTTTGGACGGGCCTGTCGAAGCTTTCTTT. Residues: CASGLDGPVEAFF.

The chain couples TRBV12-3 or TRBV12-4 to TRBJ1-6, with unresolved D. The CDR3 runs to 14 residues. V dropped 5 bases and J dropped 7 bases, with 12 bases sitting between them. The CDR3 nucleotides read TGTGCCAGCAGTCGGGCGCGAGGGAATTCACCCCTCCACTTT. Its translation is CASSRARGNSPLHF.

This clonotype was seen a few times. The chain links TRBV29-1 to TRBJ1-4, with D hard to call. The CDR3 totals 15 residues. V dropped 4 bases and J dropped 0 bases, with 12 bases sitting between them. Germline V CDR1 and CDR2: SQVTM, ANQGSEA. The CDR3 region is CSVGRAMATNEKLFF. In nucleotides, the CDR3 is TGCAGCGTTGGGAGGGCGATGGCAACTAATGAAAAACTGTTTTTT.

This rearrangement joins TRBV4-1 to TRBJ2-1, with 7 nucleotides matching TRBD1. This CDR3 has 16 amino acids. Trimming took 0 bases from V and 2 from J; bases not matched to a gene: 4. Germline assignment: CDR1 MGHRA and CDR2 YSYEKL. CDR3 nucleotide sequence: TGCGCCAGCAGCCAAGATTGGGGACAGCCCTACAATGAGCAGTTCTTC. Protein product: CASSQDWGQPYNEQFF.

This clonotype was seen a handful of times. The rearrangement joins TRBV12-3 or TRBV12-4 to TRBJ1-3, with unresolved D. This CDR3 spans 13 amino acids. V was cut by 6 bases and J by 2 bases, with 8 bases left in between. The DNA of the CDR3 is TGTGCCAGCAGCACCAGGACTGGAAACACCATATATTTT. Translated, it gives CASSTRTGNTIYF.

This clonotype was detected a few times. This sequence joins TRBV6-5 and TRBJ1-1; no definite D call. The V end lost 2 bases, the J end lost 0 bases, and 10 bases lay between the germline ends. This CDR3 is built from 15 residues. The germline V gene encodes CDR1 MNHEY and CDR2 SVGAGI. In nucleotides, the CDR3 is TGTGCCAGCAGTTACAGCCGAACTATGAACACTGAAGCTTTCTTT. It is translated as CASSYSRTMNTEAFF.

The CDR3 spells CSAGAPGLKFF. The CDR3 nucleotides are TGCAGTGCTGGGGCTCCGGGACTAAAGTTCTTC. This sequence joins TRBV20-1 and TRBJ2-1, with TRBD2 identical over 7 bases. CDR3 size: 11 residues. Germline CDR1 and CDR2: DFQATT and SNEGSKA (reference sequence). V lost 5 bases, J lost 14 bases, and 9 bases stayed unmatched.

The chain has TRBV7-9 and TRBJ2-2, with 9 bases fitting TRBD1. With V trimmed by 7 bases and J by 1 base, 4 bases remained unmatched. The CDR3 runs to 15 residues. Germline assignment: CDR1 SEHNR and CDR2 FQNEAQ (reference sequence). The CDR3 DNA follows: TGTGCCAGCACCTCGGACAGGGGGAACACCGGGGAGCTGTTTTTT. Amino acid sequence: CASTSDRGNTGELFF.

In its sample, this clonotype was seen a few times. This chain links TRBV6-2 or TRBV6-3 with TRBJ2-5, with D possibly being TRBD1 (5 bases). The V and J ends lost 8 bases and 11 bases respectively, with 27 bases between them. Per the germline V gene, CDR1 is MNHEY and CDR2 is SVGEGT. The CDR3 totals 15 residues. CDR3 DNA: TGTGCCAGCCTTAAGGATGGGATGACAGACCCAGGGCAGTACTTC. It encodes CASLKDGMTDPGQYF.

The chain links TRBV12-3 or TRBV12-4 to TRBJ2-1, with a tentative D call TRBD1 (5 bases). V lost 6 bases and J 13 bases, leaving 19 bases between the germline ends. The CDR3 sequence is 13 residues long. CDR3 amino acids: CASRLTVEETQFF. The DNA of the CDR3 is TGTGCCAGCAGGCTGACAGTTGAAGAGACCCAGTTCTTC.

The chain's CDR3 is CASTTGLNNEQFF. Written as DNA, the CDR3 is TGTGCCAGCACCACCGGACTTAACAATGAGCAGTTCTTC. The chain joins TRBV5-8 to TRBJ2-1; TRBD2 is a possible D gene (5 bases). V was clipped by 6 bases and J by 5 bases, with 12 bases between them. This CDR3 comprises 13 residues. Germline V gene data show CDR1 as SGHTS and CDR2 as YDEGEE. The variable domain in full, completed from reference TRBV5-8 and TRBJ2-1, reads EAGVTQSPTHLIKTRGQQATLRCSPISGHTSVYWYQQALGLGLQFLLWYDEGEERNRGNFPPRFSGRQFPNYSSELNVNALELEDSALYLCASTTGLNNEQFFGPGTRLTVL.

This chain links TRBV5-1 with TRBJ1-2, with D possibly TRBD1 on 6 matching bases. With 5 bases removed from V and 2 bases from J, the gap between germline ends came to 16 bases. Germline lookup yields CDR1 SGHRS and CDR2 YFSETQ. This CDR3 contains 15 residues. The CDR3 spells CASREWQGTNYGYTF. The CDR3 DNA follows: TGCGCCAGCAGGGAATGGCAGGGGACCAACTATGGCTACACCTTC. The full variable domain, completed using reference TRBV5-1 and TRBJ1-2, is KAGVTQTPRYLIKTRGQQVTLSCSPISGHRSVSWYQQTPGQGLQFLFEYFSETQRNKGNFPGRFSGRQFSNSRSEMNVSTLELGDSALYLCASREWQGTNYGYTFGSGTRLTVV.

This clonotype has a handful of counts. The chain links TRBV3-1 to TRBJ2-1, with D possibly TRBD1 on 6 matching bases. This CDR3 is 15 amino acids long. Germline values: CDR1 LGHDT, CDR2 YNNKEL (reference sequence). Trimming removed 1 base at V and 6 bases at J, with 13 bases between. As DNA, the CDR3 is TGTGCCAGCAGCCAAGCCGCTTCCAGGGGCAATGAGCAGTTCTTC. Protein product: CASSQAASRGNEQFF.

This clonotype was seen a few times. The rearrangement links TRBV29-1 to TRBJ1-4; D is ambiguous. The V end was cut by 4 bases, the J end by 4 bases, with 7 bases between. CDR3 length: 12 residues. Germline-derived CDR1 and CDR2 are SQVTM and ANQGSEA. The CDR3 nucleotides are TGCAGCGTTGCCAGTGATAATGAAAAACTGTTTTTT. Translating it yields CSVASDNEKLFF.

This clonotype has a count of ten or more. The chain recombines TRBV29-1 with TRBJ2-4; D is ambiguous. The CDR3 contains 13 residues. V lost 6 bases and J lost 0, with 9 bases in between. Germline values: CDR1 SQVTM, CDR2 ANQGSEA. For the CDR3, the DNA is TGCAGCGTGGACCGGTTAGCCAAAAACATTCAGTACTTC. This encodes CSVDRLAKNIQYF.

The chain combines TRBV7-9 with TRBJ2-3; TRBD2 matches 9 bases. The germline gives CDR1 SEHNR, CDR2 FQNEAQ (reference sequence). The CDR3 is 15 amino acids. The J segment lost 5 bases and the V segment lost 3 bases, leaving 6 bases of the junction unmatched. DNA of the CDR3: TGTGCCAGCAGCTTGAGCGGGGGGAATTTAGATACGCAGTATTTT. Translating it yields CASSLSGGNLDTQYF.

The V and J genes are TRBV20-1 and TRBJ2-7; D is possibly TRBD1 or TRBD2 (5 bases each). The CDR3 totals 16 residues. Germline V lookup: CDR1 DFQATT, CDR2 SNEGSKA (reference sequence). Between the trimmed V and J ends, which lost 6 bases and 0 bases, there was a span of 21 bases. The CDR3 spells CSATKLQGGNSYEQYF. The CDR3 DNA sequence: TGCAGTGCGACTAAATTGCAGGGTGGTAACTCCTACGAGCAGTACTTC.

This clonotype was seen many times. The genes are TRBV4-2 and TRBJ1-1; D gene ambiguous. V was pared by 3 bases and J by 2 bases, with 7 bases between. The CDR3 contains 13 residues. Germline V lookup: CDR1 LGHNA, CDR2 YNFKEQ. The CDR3 coding sequence is TGTGCCAGCAGCCAGATGAAAAACACTGAAGCTTTCTTT. Translating it yields CASSQMKNTEAFF.

The chain links TRBV18 to TRBJ1-2; TRBD1 might be the D (5 bases). Germline-derived CDR1 and CDR2 are KGHSH and LQKENI. The V end was cut by 3 bases, the J end by 6 bases, with 11 bases between. This CDR3 contains 13 residues. The DNA for the CDR3 is TGTGCCAGCTCACCTTGGGGGGGAGATGGCTACACCTTC. This codes for CASSPWGGDGYTF.

As to this clonotype: A much larger clone is a single base away; this may be a read error. The V call is TRBV5-6, the J call TRBJ2-5; either TRBD1 or TRBD2 may supply D (6 bases each). The CDR3 totals 15 residues. CDR1 is SGHDT, CDR2 YYEEEE, per germline. The CDR3 reads CAGSPRGGLQETQYF. In DNA, the CDR3 is TGTGCCGGCAGCCCCCGTGGGGGGCTCCAAGAGACCCAGTACTTC.

J is TRBJ2-3 and V is TRBV12-3 or TRBV12-4; D is perhaps TRBD1 or TRBD2 (5 bases each). This CDR3 contains 14 residues. Deletions cut 7 bases from V and 0 bases from J, with 11 bases between. This CDR3 reads CASTLWGSTDTQYF. The CDR3 DNA reads as TGTGCCAGCACTCTCTGGGGGAGCACAGATACGCAGTATTTT.